A single sample is the source of the 10 T cell receptor beta chains below, sequenced in a study of a mutant IDH1 vaccine in newly diagnosed glioma. Produced via immunoSEQ multiplex PCR; TCRdb's table is partial and in-frame only. The data contain around 30,000 clones, roughly three fifths of them singletons. Time point given: week 5, during vaccination. A 20-mer mutant IDH1 peptide at 300 ug was injected subcutaneously with topical imiquimod. Their antigens remain unidentified. This material consisted of PBMCs, taken from a glioma patient whose treatment included an IDH1 peptide vaccine. Receptors originate from a woman under 30 with glioma.

The J gene is TRBJ2-7, the V gene TRBV29-1; TRBD2 aligns across 7 bases. Unmatched junction bases numbered 11, after V lost 6 bases and J lost 3 bases. CDR3 length: 14 residues. Germline V gives CDR1 SQVTM, CDR2 ANQGSEA. As DNA, the CDR3 is TGCAGCGTAGGTATACTAGCGAACAGCTACGAGCAGTACTTC. This gives the protein CSVGILANSYEQYF.

V usage is TRBV25-1 and J usage is TRBJ1-1; TRBD1 might be the D (5 bases). The CDR3 runs to 15 residues. The V end was cut by 2 bases, the J end by 7 bases, with 17 bases between. CDR1 is MGHDK, CDR2 SYGVNS, per germline. The CDR3 nucleotides read TGTGCCAGCAGTGAAGGGAACAGGCCCTCGGGTGAAGCTTTCTTT. Encoded protein: CASSEGNRPSGEAFF. The full variable domain, completed using reference TRBV25-1 and TRBJ1-1, is EADIYQTPRYLVIGTGKKITLECSQTMGHDKMYWYQQDPGMELHLIHYSYGVNSTEKGDLSSESTVSRIRTEHFPLTLESARPSHTSQYLCASSEGNRPSGEAFFGQGTRLTVV.

The rearrangement uses TRBV7-9 and TRBJ2-2; the match to TRBD2 covers 14 bases. Per germline, CDR1 SEHNR and CDR2 FQNEAQ (reference sequence). The V segment lost 5 bases and the J segment 1 base; nucleotides outside the gene matches: 3. CDR3 length equals 17 residues. The CDR3 is CASSQGLAGENTGELFF. The CDR3 bases are TGTGCCAGCAGCCAGGGACTAGCGGGAGAGAACACCGGGGAGCTGTTTTTT. The whole variable domain, remainder taken from reference TRBV7-9 and TRBJ2-2, is DTGVSQNPRHKITKRGQNVTFRCDPISEHNRLYWYRQTLGQGPEFLTYFQNEAQLEKSRLLSDRFSAERPKGSFSTLEIQRTEQGDSAMYLCASSQGLAGENTGELFFGEGSRLTVL.

This chain connects TRBV11-3 to TRBJ2-1; a possible D gene is TRBD2 (6 bases). Germline V gene lookup returns CDR1 SGHNT and CDR2 YENEEA. CDR3 size: 15 residues. Trimming stripped 4 bases from V and 7 bases from J, with 17 bases between. In DNA, the CDR3 is TGTGCCAGCAGCTCCAATGCGGGAAAGGTAAATGAGCAGTTCTTC. This encodes CASSSNAGKVNEQFF.

The V gene is TRBV15, the J gene TRBJ2-7, with no clear D. This CDR3 has 14 residues. Germline-derived CDR1 and CDR2 are LNHNV and YYDKDF (reference sequence). V shed 0 bases and J shed 3 bases, with 9 bases lying between them. CDR3 in amino acids: CATSRDNSLYEQYF. CDR3 bases: TGTGCCACCAGCAGAGACAACAGCCTCTACGAGCAGTACTTC.

The chain recombines TRBV7-2 with TRBJ2-1; TRBD2 aligns across 7 bases. The CDR3 sequence is 17 residues long. V dropped 5 bases and J dropped 8; count of bases not matched to a gene: 18. Per germline, CDR1 SGHTA and CDR2 FQGNSA. The CDR3 DNA is TGTGCCAGCAGCCCGGGGCAGAGTGGGAGGGCCAGGGATGAGCAGTTCTTC. Residues: CASSPGQSGRARDEQFF. Looking up the rest from reference TRBV7-2 and TRBJ2-1 gives the full variable domain: GAGVSQSPSNKVTEKGKDVELRCDPISGHTALYWYRQSLGQGLEFLIYFQGNSAPDKSGLPSDRFSAERTGGSVSTLTIQRTQQEDSAVYLCASSPGQSGRARDEQFFGPGTRLTVL.

The rearrangement joins TRBV5-1 to TRBJ1-5; TRBD1 aligns across 11 bases. Trimming cost V 0 bases and J 6 bases; bases outside gene matches: 2. Germline CDR1 and CDR2: SGHRS and YFSETQ. This CDR3 spans 15 amino acids. This CDR3 reads CASSLGTGGGQPQHF. The CDR3 nucleotides read TGCGCCAGCAGCTTGGGGACAGGGGGCGGTCAGCCCCAGCATTTT.

The sample holds a few counts of this clone. V usage is TRBV2 and J usage is TRBJ1-1, with a tentative D call TRBD1 (6 bases). The CDR3 runs to 14 residues. Germline CDR1 is SNHLY and CDR2 is FYNNEI. Between the trimmed V and J ends, which lost 6 bases and 3 bases, there was a span of 14 bases. CDR3 sequence (DNA): TGTGCCAGCAGGGGGGCCGGGGGTTACACTGAAGCTTTCTTT. It yields the protein CASRGAGGYTEAFF.

The chain has TRBV19 and TRBJ1-6, with D maybe TRBD1 (6 bases). The germline gives CDR1 LNHDA, CDR2 SQIVND (reference sequence). The V gene lost 11 bases and the J gene lost 10 bases, with 18 bases spanning the gap. The CDR3 is made up of 13 amino acids. CDR3 nucleotide sequence: TGTGCCGCGTCCAGGGGATTGGGGTCACCCCTCCACTTT. It encodes CAASRGLGSPLHF.

This clone was seen only a few times. The CDR3: CASSLGRLPLHF. CDR3 coding DNA: TGTGCCAGCAGCCTGGGACGGTTGCCCCTCCACTTT. The chain joins TRBV14 to TRBJ1-6; possibly TRBD1 for D (5 bases). The CDR3 runs to 12 residues. Germline V CDR1 and CDR2: SGHDN, FVKESK. V lost 4 bases and J 13 bases, leaving 11 bases between the germline ends.